One sample yielded the 3 T cell receptor beta chains listed below, sequenced in a study of T cell responses to AZD1222 COVID-19 vaccine. Sequenced by immunoSEQ multiplex PCR; TCRdb stores in-frame clones only, minus some. The repertoire holds some 86,000 clones, with 88% as singletons. The material was peripheral blood, obtained 28 days after the second AZD1222 dose. Receptors originate from an adult who received the AZD1222 COVID-19 vaccine.

The genes are TRBV28 and TRBJ2-7, with D possibly TRBD2 on 6 matching bases. The V end was cut by 6 bases, the J end by 3 bases, with 27 bases between. The CDR3 contains 18 residues. CDR1 and CDR2 (germline): MDHEN, SYDVKM. The CDR3 DNA sequence: TGTGCCAGCAGGGCCGCCGGGACTCCCCAGGGTCGGCTCTACGAGCAGTACTTC. As protein: CASRAAGTPQGRLYEQYF.

This rearrangement joins TRBV18 to TRBJ1-1, with D hard to call. The CDR3 length is 13 residues. The germline V gene encodes CDR1 KGHSH and CDR2 LQKENI. The germline V and J ends were trimmed by 4 bases and 5 bases, with 11 bases remaining between them. Here the CDR3 reads CASSQASRTEAFF. CDR3 bases: TGTGCCAGCTCACAGGCGTCGAGAACTGAAGCTTTCTTT.

The chain links TRBV28 to TRBJ2-7; D is undetermined. CDR1 MDHEN and CDR2 SYDVKM come from the germline V gene. The ends were cut back, 6 bases at V and 4 bases at J, with 13 bases in the middle. CDR3 length: 13 residues. CDR3 nucleotides: TGTGCCAGCAGGCCAGGCAGGCTATACGAGCAGTACTTC. This encodes CASRPGRLYEQYF.